These T cell receptor beta chains were read from a single sample in a study of blood T cell repertoires in COVID-19. Sequencing used immunoSEQ multiplex PCR; TCRdb keeps in-frame clones, though not all of them. The sample has approximately 140,000 clones; roughly 84% are singletons. Input material: peripheral blood. The receptor set was obtained from a man between 60 and 75 years old with acute or convalescent COVID-19. CDR3s include the opening cysteine and the closing phenylalanine or tryptophan. Fields, in order: CDR3 DNA, CDR3 protein, J gene, D gene, clone size, V gene, CDR3 length. D genes are given only for firm matches. Clone size, where shown, is once, few, many, or a class for clones that have expanded.

TGTGCCAGCAGCGCTAGACAGGAACCTAATGAAAAACTGTTTTTT,CASSARQEPNEKLFF,TRBJ1-4,-,-,TRBV9,15
TGTGCCAGCTCCCCCGGGAGGAGCTCCTACGAGCAGTACTTC,CASSPGRSSYEQYF,TRBJ2-7,TRBD2,-,TRBV18,14
TGTGCCTGGAGTGTAGCCGGAAACACCATATATTTT,CAWSVAGNTIYF,TRBJ1-3,-,-,TRBV30,12
TGTGCCAGCAGCTCCGGGGACAGGGGTTTCAATGAGCAGTTCTTC,CASSSGDRGFNEQFF,TRBJ2-1,TRBD1,once,TRBV7-3,15
TGCGCCAGCAGACGACTACTTGGGGGCTACACCTTC,CASRRLLGGYTF,TRBJ1-2,-,-,TRBV10-1,12
TGTGCCAGTAGTGCGGGGACCTATGGCTACACCTTC,CASSAGTYGYTF,TRBJ1-2,-,-,TRBV19,12
TGTGCAAGTCGTCCCCATCTAGCGGGAAAGGGTGAGCAGTTCTTC,CASRPHLAGKGEQFF,TRBJ2-1,-,once,TRBV12-2,15
TGTGCCAGCAGCTTAGGACGGGTCGGGGAGCTGTTTTTT,CASSLGRVGELFF,TRBJ2-2,-,-,TRBV7-7,13
TGTGCCAGCAGCACCGGGACAACCAAAACCGTCGAGCAGTACTTC,CASSTGTTKTVEQYF,TRBJ2-7,-,-,TRBV6-5,15
TGTGCCAGCAGCCAAAAGATGACAAGCCTCCAAGAGACCCAGTACTTC,CASSQKMTSLQETQYF,TRBJ2-5,-,-,TRBV7-9,16
TGTGCCAGCAGCGGGACTAGCGGGAATGAGCAGTTCTTC,CASSGTSGNEQFF,TRBJ2-1,TRBD2,-,TRBV7-3,13
TGTGCCAGCAGTTCACAGGGGACCGGGGAGCTGTTTTTT,CASSSQGTGELFF,TRBJ2-2,TRBD1,once,TRBV2,13
TGCGCCAGCAGCTTGGTAGCGGGGATAAACGGCGATGAGCAGTTCTTC,CASSLVAGINGDEQFF,TRBJ2-1,TRBD2,-,TRBV5-1,16
TGCAGCGTCCCTAGGGACAGGGGGCGGGACAATGAGCAGTTCTTC,CSVPRDRGRDNEQFF,TRBJ2-1,TRBD1,-,TRBV29-1,15
TGTGCCAGTAGTGACCGGGACAGGGCCAACAATGAGCAGTTCTTC,CASSDRDRANNEQFF,TRBJ2-1,TRBD1,-,TRBV19,15
TGTGCCTGCCTTGGGACAGGGTTGGACGAGCAGTACTTC,CACLGTGLDEQYF,TRBJ2-7,TRBD1,few,TRBV30,13
TGTGCCAGCGAACAGCAAACGAACACTGAAGCTTTCTTT,CASEQQTNTEAFF,TRBJ1-1,-,-,TRBV19,13
TGTGCCAGCAGTTACGCAGGGGGCACTGAAGCTTTCTTT,CASSYAGGTEAFF,TRBJ1-1,TRBD1,few,TRBV6-2/TRBV6-3,13
TGTGCCAGCAGCCACGACCGACTAGCTGTGGGCGATGAGCAGTTCTTC,CASSHDRLAVGDEQFF,TRBJ2-1,TRBD2,-,TRBV3-1/TRBV3-2,16
TGTGCCAGCAGCCAAGATGACCCTAGAACGGCCACTGAAGCTTTCTTT,CASSQDDPRTATEAFF,TRBJ1-1,-,-,TRBV4-2,16
TGTGCCAGCAGTGATTGGCGGCCCAACTACGAGCAGTACTTC,CASSDWRPNYEQYF,TRBJ2-7,-,-,TRBV2,14
TGTGCCTGGAGTGTACGTCAGGATAATGGCTACACCTTC,CAWSVRQDNGYTF,TRBJ1-2,-,once,TRBV30,13
TGTGCCAGCCGAGACGACAGGGGCTTCCCGGAGACCCAGTACTTC,CASRDDRGFPETQYF,TRBJ2-5,TRBD1,-,TRBV18,15
TGTGCCAGCAGCTCTACAGGGACTAGCAGGGGAAATGAGCAGTTCTTC,CASSSTGTSRGNEQFF,TRBJ2-1,TRBD2,few,TRBV5-6,16
TGCAGTGCTAGTGGGCAGGGTCATGGAAACACCATATATTTT,CSASGQGHGNTIYF,TRBJ1-3,-,once,TRBV20-1,14
TGCAGCGTTCAAAACCGCACAGGGGGCAGAGAAAAACTGTTTTTT,CSVQNRTGGREKLFF,TRBJ1-4,TRBD1,-,TRBV29-1,15
TGTGCCAGCAGCTTAGGGAGACTAGGGGCGGAAGAGACCCAGTACTTC,CASSLGRLGAEETQYF,TRBJ2-5,-,few,TRBV7-8,16
TGTGCCAGCAGGGCGACCCAGGGGGCCTACGAAAAACTGTTTTTT,CASRATQGAYEKLFF,TRBJ1-4,TRBD1,-,TRBV6-5,15
TGTGCCAGCAGCCAATACTCTGCTGCGAACACCGGGGAGCTGTTTTTT,CASSQYSAANTGELFF,TRBJ2-2,-,-,TRBV3-1/TRBV3-2,16
TGTGCCAGCAGCTTACTACAGGGGGATGAGCAGTTCTTC,CASSLLQGDEQFF,TRBJ2-1,TRBD1,-,TRBV7-3,13
TGCAGCGTTGTGGGACAGGGGGTCCTGAACGAGCAGTACTTC,CSVVGQGVLNEQYF,TRBJ2-7,TRBD1,-,TRBV29-1,14
TGCGCCAGCGCCCCCATGTCCACTTCTAACTATGGCTACACCTTC,CASAPMSTSNYGYTF,TRBJ1-2,-,-,TRBV5-1,15
TGTGCCAGCAGCCAAGCTGAGGGAAGGGGCAATCAGCCCCAGCATTTT,CASSQAEGRGNQPQHF,TRBJ1-5,-,-,TRBV3-1/TRBV3-2,16
TGTGCCATCAGTGAGCCGGGGGGAAACAATGAGCAGTTCTTC,CAISEPGGNNEQFF,TRBJ2-1,TRBD2,few,TRBV10-3,14
TGCGCCAGCAGCCCGCAGGGGACAGATACGCAGTATTTT,CASSPQGTDTQYF,TRBJ2-3,-,-,TRBV5-1,13
TGTGCCAGCAGCCCCAGGACGGGGGGGAAGTCCTACGAGCAGTACTTC,CASSPRTGGKSYEQYF,TRBJ2-7,TRBD2,-,TRBV5-6,16
TGTGCCAGTAGTATTACGGGGAACACTGAAGCTTTCTTT,CASSITGNTEAFF,TRBJ1-1,-,-,TRBV19,13
TGTGCCAGCAGTTTTGGTACCTACGGTGAGACCCAGTACTTC,CASSFGTYGETQYF,TRBJ2-5,-,-,TRBV6-1,14
TGCAGCGGGAATAGCGGGAGCTCCTACAATGAGCAGTTCTTC,CSGNSGSSYNEQFF,TRBJ2-1,TRBD2,-,TRBV29-1,14
TGTGCCAGCAGCTTAGATTCAAGGAGCTCTGGAAACACCATATATTTT,CASSLDSRSSGNTIYF,TRBJ1-3,-,-,TRBV11-2,16
TGTGCCACCAAGACAGGGTACACTGAAGCTTTCTTT,CATKTGYTEAFF,TRBJ1-1,TRBD1,-,TRBV19,12
TGTGCCATCAGTGAGCGACAGGGATCGGGGATGAACACTGAAGCTTTCTTT,CAISERQGSGMNTEAFF,TRBJ1-1,TRBD1,-,TRBV10-3,17